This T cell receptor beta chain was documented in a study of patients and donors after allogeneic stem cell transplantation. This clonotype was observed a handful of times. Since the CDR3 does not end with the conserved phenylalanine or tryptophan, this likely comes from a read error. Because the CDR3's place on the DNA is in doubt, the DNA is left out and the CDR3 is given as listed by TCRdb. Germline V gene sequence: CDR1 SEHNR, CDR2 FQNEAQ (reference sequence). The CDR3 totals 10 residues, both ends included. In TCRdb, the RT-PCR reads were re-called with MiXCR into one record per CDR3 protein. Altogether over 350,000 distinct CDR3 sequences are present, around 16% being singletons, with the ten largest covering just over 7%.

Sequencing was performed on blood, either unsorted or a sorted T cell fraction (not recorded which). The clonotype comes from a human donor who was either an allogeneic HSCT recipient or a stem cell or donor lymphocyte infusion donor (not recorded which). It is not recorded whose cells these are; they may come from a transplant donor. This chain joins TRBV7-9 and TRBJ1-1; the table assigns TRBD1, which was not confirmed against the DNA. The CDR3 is CASSLGGVWT.